This is a list of T cell receptor beta chains from one sample in a study of early T cells in non-severe SARS-CoV-2 infection. MiXCR was run by TCRdb on the 5' RACE reads, yielding one entry per CDR3 protein. The sample lists approximately 70,000 distinct CDR3 sequences, 9% to 10% occurring once. The sequenced sample was whole blood, obtained at baseline. The origin of the receptors is an adult who was a healthcare worker with PCR-confirmed SARS-CoV-2 infection or an uninfected control (not recorded which). The CDR3 runs from the conserved cysteine through the conserved F or W.

cdr3_aa j_call v_call
CASGRDVGQGDTQYF TRBJ2-3 TRBV3-1
CASSRPGQTNYGYTF TRBJ1-2 TRBV28
CASSLVGGALSYNEQFF TRBJ2-1 TRBV7-2
CASSQGQKNEKLFF TRBJ1-4 TRBV7-9
CAISGGGGEQFF TRBJ2-1 TRBV10-3
CASSPHRGRLLDTQYF TRBJ2-3 TRBV6-2/TRBV6-3
CASSQDWRSRGEQYF TRBJ2-7 TRBV14
CASTRQAGGQETQYF TRBJ2-5 TRBV12-3/TRBV12-4
CASSQPGQGGNQPQHF TRBJ1-5 TRBV6-1
CASSAGQGTEKLFF TRBJ1-4 TRBV9
CASRLTGTDTQYF TRBJ2-3 TRBV6-5
CATRSQGINQPQHF TRBJ1-5 TRBV6-5
CASQTNQNEQFF TRBJ2-1 TRBV6-2/TRBV6-3
CASSGGRNTEAFF TRBJ1-1 TRBV7-3
CASSQDGRTGRYGYTF TRBJ1-2 TRBV3-1
CSVEIGSGRAINEQFF TRBJ2-1 TRBV29-1
CASSLFSRTGNYEQYF TRBJ2-7 TRBV28
CASSLSSPGDEQFF TRBJ2-1 TRBV5-5
CASSLGTIFNEQFF TRBJ2-1 TRBV28
CASSGSGRLRYGYTF TRBJ1-2 TRBV9
CASSQGLSGETQYF TRBJ2-5 TRBV3-1
CASSLSGGYEQYF TRBJ2-7 TRBV11-2
CASSFPGSNQPQHF TRBJ1-5 TRBV28
CASSESRWGRGRADTQYF TRBJ2-3 TRBV28
CASSYPFFEGRNQPQHF TRBJ1-5 TRBV28
CASDPGTGFYEQFF TRBJ2-1 TRBV12-5
CASIAMGHWGQGSYEQYF TRBJ2-7 TRBV28